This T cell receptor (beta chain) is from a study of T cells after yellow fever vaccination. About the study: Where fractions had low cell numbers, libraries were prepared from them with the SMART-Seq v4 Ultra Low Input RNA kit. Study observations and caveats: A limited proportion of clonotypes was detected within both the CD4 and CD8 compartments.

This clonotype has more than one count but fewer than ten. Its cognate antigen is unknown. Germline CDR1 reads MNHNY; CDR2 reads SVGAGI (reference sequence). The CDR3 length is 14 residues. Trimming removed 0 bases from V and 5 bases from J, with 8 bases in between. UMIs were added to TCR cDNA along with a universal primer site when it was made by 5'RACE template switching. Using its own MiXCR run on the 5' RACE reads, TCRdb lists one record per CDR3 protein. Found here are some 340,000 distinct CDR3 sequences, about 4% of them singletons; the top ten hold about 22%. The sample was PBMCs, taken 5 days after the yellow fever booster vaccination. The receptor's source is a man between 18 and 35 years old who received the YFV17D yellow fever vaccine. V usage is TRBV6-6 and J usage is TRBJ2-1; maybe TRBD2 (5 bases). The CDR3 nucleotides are TGTGCCAGCAGTTACTCGGGAGCCCACAATGAGCAGTTCTTC. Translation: CASSYSGAHNEQFF.